These 7 T cell receptor beta chains were sequenced from one sample in a study of cytomegalovirus exposure and HLA in healthy donors. The PCR contained 60 Vbeta and 13 Jbeta primers. Only in-frame clones appear in the TCRdb table, and some are missing; sequencing was by immunoSEQ multiplex PCR. The data contain 160,000 or so clones, less than 85% of them singletons. Sequenced material: PBMCs. The receptor set was obtained from a middle-aged man in good health and CMV-seronegative.

The V call is TRBV10-3, the J call TRBJ1-1; D unresolved. This CDR3 is 14 amino acids long. Germline CDR1 ENHRY, CDR2 SYGVKD. The V end lost 0 bases, the J end lost 2 bases, and 7 bases lay between the germline ends. CDR3 in amino acids: CAISESEVNTEAFF. CDR3 coding DNA: TGTGCCATCAGTGAGTCGGAGGTTAACACTGAAGCTTTCTTT.

The genes are TRBV27 and TRBJ2-5; 9 bases line up with TRBD2. Trimming at V came to 2 bases and at J to 5 bases, leaving 12 bases not matched to a gene. This CDR3 is built from 17 residues. The germline V gene encodes CDR1 MNHEY and CDR2 SMNVEV (reference sequence). CDR3 loop: CASSLAPISGSQETQYF. The CDR3 DNA reads TGTGCCAGCAGTTTAGCCCCCATTAGCGGGAGTCAGGAGACCCAGTACTTC.

The genes are TRBV6-6 and TRBJ1-3, with D perhaps TRBD1 (5 bases). The CDR3 sequence is 13 residues long. The V and J ends lost 11 bases and 0 bases respectively, with 11 bases between them. CDR1 is MNHNY, CDR2 SVGAGI, per germline (reference sequence). The CDR3 reads CAGKRGSGNTIYF. DNA of the CDR3: TGTGCCGGAAAAAGGGGCTCTGGAAACACCATATATTTT.

The chain combines TRBV27 with TRBJ1-5; 7 bases map to TRBD1. V shed 2 bases, J shed 10 bases, and the junction held 5 bases outside the gene matches. Germline V gene lookup returns CDR1 MNHEY and CDR2 SMNVEV (reference sequence). The CDR3 contains 13 residues. This chain's CDR3 is CASSLTGVLPQHF. The DNA for the CDR3 is TGTGCCAGCAGTTTAACAGGGGTCCTTCCCCAGCATTTT.

V and J are TRBV5-6 and TRBJ2-2, with 9 bases identical to TRBD1. There are 14 residues in the CDR3. Germline CDR1 reads SGHDT; CDR2 reads YYEEEE. The J segment lost 4 bases and the V segment lost 4 bases, leaving 2 bases of the junction unmatched. CDR3 residues: CASSVGQGTGELFF. The CDR3 nucleotides are TGTGCCAGCAGCGTGGGACAGGGCACCGGGGAGCTGTTTTTT.

The V gene is TRBV6-5, the J gene TRBJ1-2; D is unclear. CDR3 length equals 15 residues. The ends were cut back, 6 bases at V and 8 bases at J, with 22 bases in the middle. CDR1 is MNHEY and CDR2 is SVGAGI in the germline V gene. For the CDR3, the DNA is TGTGCCAGCAGCAGACCGTCGGGTGGGTCCGGGGGCTACACCTTC. The encoded protein is CASSRPSGGSGGYTF.

The chain uses TRBV27 and TRBJ1-4; 7 bases agree with TRBD1. CDR1 is MNHEY, CDR2 SMNVEV, per germline (reference sequence). V was pared by 5 bases and J by 11 bases, with 8 bases of the junction left unmatched. CDR3 length equals 13 residues. The CDR3 sequence is CASSPGTVWKLFF. For the CDR3, the DNA is TGTGCCAGCAGTCCCGGGACAGTTTGGAAACTGTTTTTT.